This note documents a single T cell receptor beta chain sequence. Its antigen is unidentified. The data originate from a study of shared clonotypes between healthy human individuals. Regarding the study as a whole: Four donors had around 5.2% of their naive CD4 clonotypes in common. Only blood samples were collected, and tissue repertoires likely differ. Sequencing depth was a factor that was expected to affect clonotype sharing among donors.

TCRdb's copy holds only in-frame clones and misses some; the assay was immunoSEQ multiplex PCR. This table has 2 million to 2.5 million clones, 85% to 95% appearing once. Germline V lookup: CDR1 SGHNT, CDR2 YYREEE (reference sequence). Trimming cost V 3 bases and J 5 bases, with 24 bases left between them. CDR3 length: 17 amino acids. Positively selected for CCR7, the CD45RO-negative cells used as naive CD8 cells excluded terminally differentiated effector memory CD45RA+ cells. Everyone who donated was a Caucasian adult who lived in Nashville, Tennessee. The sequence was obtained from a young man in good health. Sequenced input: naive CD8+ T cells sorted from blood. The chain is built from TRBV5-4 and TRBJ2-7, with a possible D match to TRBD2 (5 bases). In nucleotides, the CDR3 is TGTGCCAGCAGCTCGACGACTCTAGGTGGGAGTATCCACGAGCAGTACTTC. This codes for CASSSTTLGGSIHEQYF. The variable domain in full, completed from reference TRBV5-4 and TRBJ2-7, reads ETGVTQSPTHLIKTRGQQVTLRCSSQSGHNTVSWYQQALGQGPQFIFQYYREEENGRGNFPPRFSGLQFPNYSSELNVNALELDDSALYLCASSSTTLGGSIHEQYFGPGTRLTVT.